Listed below are T cell receptor beta chains from one sample, sequenced in a study of blood T cell repertoires in COVID-19. TCRdb keeps only in-frame clones here, not all; method: immunoSEQ multiplex PCR. The table shows around 72,000 clones, with around 82% occurring only once. What was sequenced was peripheral blood. Receptor source: an older woman with acute or convalescent COVID-19. CDR3s include the opening cysteine and the closing phenylalanine or tryptophan. The D gene is left open where the match is weak.

CASSYAGFGEAFF | TRBJ1-1 | 13 | . | TRBV6-5
CASSKVVLAGVEQFF | TRBJ2-1 | 15 | . | TRBV21-1
CASSYEIYGYTF | TRBJ1-2 | 12 | . | TRBV6-2/TRBV6-3
CASSEQGNYGYTF | TRBJ1-2 | 13 | . | TRBV7-3
CASSDPGGYTEAFF | TRBJ1-1 | 14 | . | TRBV25-1
CAWGGQGEYEQYF | TRBJ2-7 | 13 | TRBD1 | TRBV30
CSASLSGQPQHF | TRBJ1-5 | 12 | . | TRBV20-1
CASMGGKMNTEAFF | TRBJ1-1 | 14 | . | TRBV6-5
CATSRGAGYGYTF | TRBJ1-2 | 13 | TRBD1 | TRBV24-1
CASSLAKGGISPLHF | TRBJ1-6 | 15 | . | TRBV5-4
CASSRAPGAAQPQHF | TRBJ1-5 | 15 | . | TRBV5-1
CASSLHRGPYEQYF | TRBJ2-7 | 14 | TRBD1 | TRBV27
CASSQVRAGDSYNEQFF | TRBJ2-1 | 17 | TRBD2 | TRBV4-2
CVSAGSGANVLTF | TRBJ2-6 | 13 | . | TRBV6-5
CASSLVGREHTEAFF | TRBJ1-1 | 15 | . | TRBV5-4
CASSLAGGYGYTF | TRBJ1-2 | 13 | . | TRBV7-9
CASTPGSTNTGELFF | TRBJ2-2 | 15 | . | TRBV6-5
CASSYSYRGWDTQYF | TRBJ2-3 | 15 | TRBD1 | TRBV6-5
CASSRGQGTDTQYF | TRBJ2-3 | 14 | TRBD1 | TRBV18
CASSYSNRGYGYTF | TRBJ1-2 | 14 | . | TRBV6-5
CASSHIHRVGYEQYF | TRBJ2-7 | 15 | . | TRBV3-1/TRBV3-2
CASSYSGLGGNEQFF | TRBJ2-1 | 15 | . | TRBV6-5